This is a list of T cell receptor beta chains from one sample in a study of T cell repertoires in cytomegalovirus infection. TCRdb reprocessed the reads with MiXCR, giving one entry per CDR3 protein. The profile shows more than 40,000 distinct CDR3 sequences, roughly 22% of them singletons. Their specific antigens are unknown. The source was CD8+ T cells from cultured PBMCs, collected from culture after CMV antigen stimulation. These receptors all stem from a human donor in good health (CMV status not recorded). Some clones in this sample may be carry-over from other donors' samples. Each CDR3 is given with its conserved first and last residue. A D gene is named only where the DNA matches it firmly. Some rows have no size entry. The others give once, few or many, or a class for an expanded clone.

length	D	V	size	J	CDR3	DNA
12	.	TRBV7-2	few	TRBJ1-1	CASSLGTTEAFF	TGTGCCAGCAGCCTCGGAACCACTGAAGCTTTCTTT
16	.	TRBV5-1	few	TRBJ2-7	CASSLDPGAPSYEQYF	TGCGCCAGCAGCTTGGATCCGGGGGCGCCTTCCTACGAGCAGTACTTC
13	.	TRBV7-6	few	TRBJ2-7	CASSPDRGNEQYF	TGTGCCAGCAGCCCGGACCGAGGTAACGAGCAGTACTTC
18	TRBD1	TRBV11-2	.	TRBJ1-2	CASSLDRRSDRGFYGYTF	TGTGCCAGCAGCTTAGATCGTCGGTCCGACAGGGGGTTCTATGGCTACACCTTC
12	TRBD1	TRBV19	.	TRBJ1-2	CAIADRGNGYTF	TGTGCCATAGCGGACAGGGGTAATGGCTACACCTTC
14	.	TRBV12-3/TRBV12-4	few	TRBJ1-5	CASSPTASNQPQHF	TGTGCCAGCAGTCCAACAGCGTCCAATCAGCCCCAGCATTTT
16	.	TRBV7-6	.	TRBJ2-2	CASSHNRSGGTGELFF	TGTGCCAGCAGCCATAACCGGTCGGGTGGGACCGGGGAGCTGTTTTTT
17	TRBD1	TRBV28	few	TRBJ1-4	CASSPPGQGTTNEKLFF	TGTGCCAGCAGCCCACCGGGACAGGGGACAACTAATGAAAAACTGTTTTTT
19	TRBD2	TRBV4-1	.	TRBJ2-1	CASSQDNPDSGGAPSEQFF	TGCGCCAGCAGCCAAGATAACCCCGATAGCGGGGGGGCTCCGAGTGAGCAGTTCTTC
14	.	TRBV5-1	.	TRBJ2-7	CASSSEEVAYEQYF	TGCGCCAGCAGCTCCGAGGAGGTCGCCTACGAGCAGTACTTC
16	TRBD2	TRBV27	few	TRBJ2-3	CASSLSGTRGTDTQYF	TGTGCCAGCAGTTTAAGCGGGACTAGGGGCACAGATACGCAGTATTTT
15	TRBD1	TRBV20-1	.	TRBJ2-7	CSASDGDRASYEQYF	TGCAGTGCTAGTGATGGCGACAGGGCCTCCTACGAGCAGTACTTC
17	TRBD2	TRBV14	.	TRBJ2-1	CASSQPTLLATYNEQFF	TGTGCCAGCAGCCAACCAACCTTACTAGCGACCTACAATGAGCAGTTCTTC
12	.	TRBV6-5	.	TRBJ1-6	CASSYKSSPLHF	TGTGCCAGCAGTTATAAGAGCTCACCCCTCCACTTT
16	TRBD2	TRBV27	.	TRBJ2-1	CASSSSGGSSYNEQFF	TGTGCCAGCAGTTCATCTGGCGGGAGTTCTTACAATGAGCAGTTCTTC
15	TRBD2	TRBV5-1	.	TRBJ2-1	CASSEGLAGYNEQFF	TGCGCCAGCAGCGAAGGACTAGCGGGATACAATGAGCAGTTCTTC
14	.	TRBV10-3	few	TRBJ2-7	CAISETGATYEQYF	TGTGCCATCAGTGAGACGGGGGCCACCTACGAGCAGTACTTC
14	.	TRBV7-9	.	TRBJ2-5	CAEEGSGPLETQYF	TGTGCCGAGGAGGGTAGCGGACCTTTGGAGACCCAGTACTTC
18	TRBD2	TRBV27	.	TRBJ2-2	CASSYRAAGAFYTGELFF	TGTGCCAGCAGTTATAGGGCGGCGGGAGCTTTTTACACCGGGGAGCTGTTTTTT
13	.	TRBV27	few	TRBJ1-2	CASSLRANYGYTF	TGTGCCAGCAGTTTGAGAGCTAACTATGGCTACACCTTC
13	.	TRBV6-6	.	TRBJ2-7	CASSEDTQVGQYF	TGTGCCAGCAGTGAGGATACCCAGGTCGGGCAGTACTTC
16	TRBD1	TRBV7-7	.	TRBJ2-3	CASSARDRGLGDTQYF	TGTGCCAGCAGCGCCCGGGACAGGGGGCTTGGAGATACGCAGTATTTT
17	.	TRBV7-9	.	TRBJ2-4	CASSRGPGLFQGNIQYF	TGTGCCAGCAGCCGAGGGCCGGGACTCTTCCAGGGGAACATTCAGTACTTC
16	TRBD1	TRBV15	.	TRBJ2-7	CATSTRGDNRGYEQYF	TGTGCCACCAGCACCCGGGGAGACAACAGGGGCTACGAGCAGTACTTC
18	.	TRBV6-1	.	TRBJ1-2	CASSELLYPRGMDYGYTF	TGTGCCAGCAGCGAACTTCTCTACCCCAGGGGAATGGACTATGGCTACACCTTC
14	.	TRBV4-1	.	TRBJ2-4	CASSQDPGNDIQYF	TGCGCCAGCAGCCAAGATCCCGGGAATGACATTCAGTACTTC
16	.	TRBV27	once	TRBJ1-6	CASSLAGLKNNSPLHF	TGTGCCAGCAGTTTGGCAGGGTTGAAAAATAATTCACCCCTCCACTTT
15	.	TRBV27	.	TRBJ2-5	CASSSNPPDRTTQYF	TGTGCCAGCAGTTCCAACCCTCCCGACCGAACGACCCAGTACTTC
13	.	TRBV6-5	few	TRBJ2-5	CASSPDRGETQYF	TGTGCCAGCAGTCCGGACAGAGGCGAGACCCAGTACTTC
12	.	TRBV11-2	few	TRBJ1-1	CASRRANTEAFF	TGTGCCAGCAGACGGGCGAACACTGAAGCTTTCTTT
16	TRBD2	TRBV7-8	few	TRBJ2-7	CASSSGTSGSLNEQYF	TGTGCCAGCAGCTCCGGGACTAGCGGGAGCTTGAACGAGCAGTACTTC
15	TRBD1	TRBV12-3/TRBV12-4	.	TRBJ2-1	CASSFMGQGGNEQFF	TGTGCCAGCAGTTTCATGGGACAGGGAGGCAATGAGCAGTTCTTC
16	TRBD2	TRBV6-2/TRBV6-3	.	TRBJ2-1	CASSYSTGGSYNEQFF	TGTGCCAGCAGTTACTCGACGGGGGGTTCCTACAATGAGCAGTTCTTC
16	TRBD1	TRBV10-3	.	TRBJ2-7	CAISDPGQPSSYEQYF	TGTGCCATCAGTGACCCGGGACAGCCCTCTTCCTACGAGCAGTACTTC
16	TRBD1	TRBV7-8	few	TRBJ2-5	CASSSILDRAQETQYF	TGTGCCAGCAGCTCTATATTGGACAGGGCCCAAGAGACCCAGTACTTC
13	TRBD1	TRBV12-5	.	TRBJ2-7	CASGSETGVEQYF	TGTGCTAGTGGCTCCGAGACAGGGGTCGAGCAGTACTTC
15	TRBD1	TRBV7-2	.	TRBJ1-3	CASSQGGSSGNTIYF	TGTGCCAGCAGCCAAGGGGGCAGTTCTGGAAACACCATATATTTT
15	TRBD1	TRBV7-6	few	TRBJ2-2	CASRATGTGKSELFF	TGTGCCAGCAGGGCTACCGGGACAGGGAAGTCGGAGCTGTTTTTT
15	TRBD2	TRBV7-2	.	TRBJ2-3	CASSFVAGASDTQYF	TGTGCCAGCAGCTTCGTGGCGGGAGCTTCAGATACGCAGTATTTT
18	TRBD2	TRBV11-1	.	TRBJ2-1	CASSSPRLAGGPLYEQFF	TGTGCCAGCAGCTCGCCGCGCCTAGCGGGGGGGCCTCTGTATGAGCAGTTCTTC
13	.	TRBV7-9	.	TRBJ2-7	CASTGGSSYEQYF	TGTGCCAGCACCGGGGGCAGCTCCTACGAGCAGTACTTC